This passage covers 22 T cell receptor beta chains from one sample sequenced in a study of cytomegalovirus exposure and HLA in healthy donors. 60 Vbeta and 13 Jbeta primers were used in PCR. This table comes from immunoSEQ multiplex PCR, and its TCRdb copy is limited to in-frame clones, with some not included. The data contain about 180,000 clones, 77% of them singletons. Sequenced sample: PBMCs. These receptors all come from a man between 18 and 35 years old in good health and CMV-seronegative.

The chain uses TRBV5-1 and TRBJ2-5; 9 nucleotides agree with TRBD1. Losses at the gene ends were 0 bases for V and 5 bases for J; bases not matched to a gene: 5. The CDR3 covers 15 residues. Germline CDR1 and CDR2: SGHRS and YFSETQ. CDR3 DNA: TGCGCCAGCAGCTTGGTAGACAGGGGGGACGAGACCCAGTACTTC. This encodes CASSLVDRGDETQYF.

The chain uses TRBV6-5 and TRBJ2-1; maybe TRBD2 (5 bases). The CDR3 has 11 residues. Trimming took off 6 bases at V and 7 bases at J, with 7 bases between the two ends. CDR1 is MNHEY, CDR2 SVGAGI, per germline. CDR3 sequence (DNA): TGTGCCAGCAGCGGGGTTAATGAGCAGTTCTTC. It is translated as CASSGVNEQFF.

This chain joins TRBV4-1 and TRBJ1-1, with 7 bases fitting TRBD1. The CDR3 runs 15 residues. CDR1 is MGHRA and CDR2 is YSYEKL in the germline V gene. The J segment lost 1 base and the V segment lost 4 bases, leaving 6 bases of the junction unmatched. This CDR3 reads CASSPHPGGNTEAFF. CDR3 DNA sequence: TGCGCCAGCAGCCCCCACCCAGGGGGGAACACTGAAGCTTTCTTT.

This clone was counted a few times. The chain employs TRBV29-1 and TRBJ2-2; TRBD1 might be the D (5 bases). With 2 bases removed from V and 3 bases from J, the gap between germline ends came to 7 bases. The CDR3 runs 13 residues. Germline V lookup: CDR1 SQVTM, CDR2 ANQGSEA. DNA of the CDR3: TGCAGCGTTGAAAGACAGTACACCGGGGAGCTGTTTTTT. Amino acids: CSVERQYTGELFF.

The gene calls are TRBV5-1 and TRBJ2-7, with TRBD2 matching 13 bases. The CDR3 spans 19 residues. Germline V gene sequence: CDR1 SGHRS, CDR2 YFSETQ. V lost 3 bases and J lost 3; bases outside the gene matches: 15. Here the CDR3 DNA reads TGCGCCAGCAGCTCAAGTCCCGGGACTAGCGGGGCTGGAAACTACGAGCAGTACTTC. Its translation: CASSSSPGTSGAGNYEQYF.

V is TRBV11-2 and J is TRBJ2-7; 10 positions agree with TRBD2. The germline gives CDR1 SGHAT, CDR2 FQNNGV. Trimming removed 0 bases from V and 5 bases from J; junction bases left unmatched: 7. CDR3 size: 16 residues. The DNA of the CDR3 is TGTGCCAGCAGCTTAGATGCCCTGACTAGCGGGCACGAGCAGTACTTC. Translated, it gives CASSLDALTSGHEQYF.

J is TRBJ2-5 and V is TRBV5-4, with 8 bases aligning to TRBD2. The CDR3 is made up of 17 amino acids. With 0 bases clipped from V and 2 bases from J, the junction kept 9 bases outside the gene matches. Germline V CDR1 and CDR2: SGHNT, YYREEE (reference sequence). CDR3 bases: TGTGCCAGCAGCTTGGCTGCGGGCGGCGGGAGGCAAGAGACCCAGTACTTC. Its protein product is CASSLAAGGGRQETQYF. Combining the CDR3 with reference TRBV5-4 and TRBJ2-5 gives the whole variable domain ETGVTQSPTHLIKTRGQQVTLRCSSQSGHNTVSWYQQALGQGPQFIFQYYREEENGRGNFPPRFSGLQFPNYSSELNVNALELDDSALYLCASSLAAGGGRQETQYFGPGTRLLVL.

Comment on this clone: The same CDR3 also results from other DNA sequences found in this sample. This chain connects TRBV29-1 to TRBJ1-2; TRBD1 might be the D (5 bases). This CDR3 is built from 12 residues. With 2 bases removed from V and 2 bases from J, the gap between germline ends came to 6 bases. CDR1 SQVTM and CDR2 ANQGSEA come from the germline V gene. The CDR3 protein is CSVEQGNYGYTF. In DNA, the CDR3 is TGCAGCGTTGAACAGGGAAACTATGGCTACACCTTC.

This chain's CDR3 is CASSLARVQDTQYF. For the CDR3, the DNA is TGTGCCAGCAGCTTAGCCAGGGTCCAAGATACGCAGTATTTT. This chain links TRBV13 with TRBJ2-3; a possible D gene is TRBD1 (5 bases). The V end lost 1 base, the J end lost 5 bases, and 10 bases lay between the germline ends. The CDR3 has 14 amino acids. Germline V gene data show CDR1 as PRHDT and CDR2 as FYEKMQ (reference sequence).

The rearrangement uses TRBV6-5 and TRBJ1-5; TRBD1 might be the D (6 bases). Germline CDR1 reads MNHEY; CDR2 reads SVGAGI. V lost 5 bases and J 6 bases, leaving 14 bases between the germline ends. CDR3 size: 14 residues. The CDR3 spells CASSRHRESQPQHF. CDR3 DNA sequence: TGTGCCAGCAGTCGCCACAGGGAGAGTCAGCCCCAGCATTTT.

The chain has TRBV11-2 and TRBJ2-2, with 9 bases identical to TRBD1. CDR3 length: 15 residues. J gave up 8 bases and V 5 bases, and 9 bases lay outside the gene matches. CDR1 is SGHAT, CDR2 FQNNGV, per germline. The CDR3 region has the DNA TGTGCCAGCAGCCACAGGGGGCTGAGTTCGGGGGAGCTGTTTTTT. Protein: CASSHRGLSSGELFF.

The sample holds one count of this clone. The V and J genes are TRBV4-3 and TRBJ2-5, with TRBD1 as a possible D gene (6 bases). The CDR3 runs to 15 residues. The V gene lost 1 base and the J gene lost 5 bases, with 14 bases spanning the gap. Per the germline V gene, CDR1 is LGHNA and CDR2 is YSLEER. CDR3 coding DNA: TGCGCCAGCAGCCAAGCCTGGACAGTTTTTGAGACCCAGTACTTC. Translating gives CASSQAWTVFETQYF.

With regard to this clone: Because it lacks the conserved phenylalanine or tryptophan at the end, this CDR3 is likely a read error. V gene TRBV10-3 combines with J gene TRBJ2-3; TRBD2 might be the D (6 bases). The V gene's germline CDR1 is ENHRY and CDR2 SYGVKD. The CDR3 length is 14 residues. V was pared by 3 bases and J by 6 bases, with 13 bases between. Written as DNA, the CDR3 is TGTGCCATCAGTGAAGGAGGGCTGGGGGATACGCAGTATCTT. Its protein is CAISEGGLGDTQYL.

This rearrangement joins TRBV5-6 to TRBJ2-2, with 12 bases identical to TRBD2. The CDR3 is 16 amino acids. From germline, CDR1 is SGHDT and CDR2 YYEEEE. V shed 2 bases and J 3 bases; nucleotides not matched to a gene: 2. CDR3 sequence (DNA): TGTGCCAGCAGCTTCCGGACTAGCGGGGACACCGGGGAGCTGTTTTTT. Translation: CASSFRTSGDTGELFF.

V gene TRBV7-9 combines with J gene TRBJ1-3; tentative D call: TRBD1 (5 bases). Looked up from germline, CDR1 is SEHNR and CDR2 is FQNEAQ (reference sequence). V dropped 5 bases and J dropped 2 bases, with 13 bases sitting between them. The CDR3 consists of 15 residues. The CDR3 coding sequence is TGTGCCAGCAGCCAGGGCATCGGTGCTGGAAACACCATATATTTT. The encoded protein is CASSQGIGAGNTIYF.

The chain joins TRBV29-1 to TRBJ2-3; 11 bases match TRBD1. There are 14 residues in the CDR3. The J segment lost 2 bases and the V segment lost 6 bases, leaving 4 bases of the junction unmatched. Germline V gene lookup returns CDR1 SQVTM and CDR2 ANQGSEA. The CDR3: CSVRGQGDTDTQYF. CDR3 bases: TGCAGCGTAAGGGGACAGGGGGACACAGATACGCAGTATTTT.

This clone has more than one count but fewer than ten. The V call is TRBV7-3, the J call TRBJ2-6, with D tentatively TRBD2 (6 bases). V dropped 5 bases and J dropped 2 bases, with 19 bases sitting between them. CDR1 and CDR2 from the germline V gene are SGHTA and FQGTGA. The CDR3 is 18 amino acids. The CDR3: CASSPLPGLAAGANVLTF. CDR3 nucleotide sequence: TGTGCCAGCAGCCCCCTTCCGGGACTGGCAGCTGGGGCCAACGTCCTGACTTTC.

The CDR3 reads CASSQEGRGGHGDTQYF. Written as DNA, the CDR3 is TGCGCCAGCAGCCAAGAAGGGCGGGGGGGCCATGGGGATACGCAGTATTTT. J is TRBJ2-3 and V is TRBV4-3; the match to TRBD2 covers 9 bases. CDR1 is LGHNA and CDR2 is YSLEER in the germline V gene. Unmatched junction bases numbered 10, after V lost 0 bases and J lost 6 bases. The CDR3 totals 17 residues.

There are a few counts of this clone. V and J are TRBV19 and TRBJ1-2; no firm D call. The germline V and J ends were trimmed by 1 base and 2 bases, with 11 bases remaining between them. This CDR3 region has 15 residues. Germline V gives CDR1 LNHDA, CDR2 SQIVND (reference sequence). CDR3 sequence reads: CASSIAQTMNYGYTF. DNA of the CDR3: TGTGCCAGTAGTATAGCCCAGACTATGAACTATGGCTACACCTTC.

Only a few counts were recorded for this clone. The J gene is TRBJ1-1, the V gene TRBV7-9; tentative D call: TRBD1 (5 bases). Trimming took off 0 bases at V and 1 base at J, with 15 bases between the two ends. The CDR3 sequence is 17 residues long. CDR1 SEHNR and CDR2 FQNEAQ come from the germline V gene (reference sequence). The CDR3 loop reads CASSLARGQGGNTEAFF. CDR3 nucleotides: TGTGCCAGCAGCTTAGCGCGTGGTCAGGGCGGGAACACTGAAGCTTTCTTT.

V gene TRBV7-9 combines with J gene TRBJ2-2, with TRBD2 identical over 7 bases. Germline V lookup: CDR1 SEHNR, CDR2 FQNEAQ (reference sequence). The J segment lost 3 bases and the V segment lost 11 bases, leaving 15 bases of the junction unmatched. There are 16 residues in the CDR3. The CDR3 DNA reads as TGTGCCGGGCGGGGGAACATCGCGACGTACACCGGGGAGCTGTTTTTT. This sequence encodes CAGRGNIATYTGELFF.

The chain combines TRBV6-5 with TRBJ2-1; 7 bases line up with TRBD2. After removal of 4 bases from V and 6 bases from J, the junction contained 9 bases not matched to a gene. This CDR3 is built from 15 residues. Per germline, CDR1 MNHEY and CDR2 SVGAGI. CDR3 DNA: TGTGCCAGCAGTTTCGGACTAGAGGGTCTCAATGAGCAGTTCTTC. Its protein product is CASSFGLEGLNEQFF.